This entry describes one T cell receptor (beta chain). This entry is derived from a study of blood T cell repertoires in COVID-19. Original processing methods: Amplification of reference gene primers was used by the study to estimate nucleated cell counts. Clones were read by immunoSEQ multiplex PCR, and TCRdb kept only the in-frame ones, dropping some. The V and J calls and clone size are taken from that table; D and trimming were inferred from the DNA. The sample shows some 180,000 clones, roughly 87% of them seen only once. The CDR3 runs to 19 residues. V was clipped by 4 bases and J by 3 bases; unmatched bases: 14. From germline, CDR1 is KGHDR and CDR2 SFDVKD.

The receptor was isolated from a man aged 55 to 70 with active or convalescent COVID-19. Sequenced sample: peripheral blood. The V gene is TRBV24-1, the J gene TRBJ2-6, with 7 positions matching TRBD2. The CDR3 here is CATSDPGGGSGFGANVLTF. For the CDR3, the DNA is TGTGCCACCAGTGACCCTGGGGGGGGGTCAGGTTTTGGGGCCAACGTCCTGACTTTC.